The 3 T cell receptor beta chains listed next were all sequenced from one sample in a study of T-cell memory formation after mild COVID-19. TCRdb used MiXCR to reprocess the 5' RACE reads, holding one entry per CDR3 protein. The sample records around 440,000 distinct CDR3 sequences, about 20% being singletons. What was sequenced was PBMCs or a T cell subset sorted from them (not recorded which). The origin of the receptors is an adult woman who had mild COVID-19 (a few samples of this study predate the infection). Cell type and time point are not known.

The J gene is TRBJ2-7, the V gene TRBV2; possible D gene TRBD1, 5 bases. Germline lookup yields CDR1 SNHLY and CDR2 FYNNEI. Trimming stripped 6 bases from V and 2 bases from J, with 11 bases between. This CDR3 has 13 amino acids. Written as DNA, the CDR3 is TGTGCCAGCAGCGGGCCAGGGACCTACGAGCAGTACTTC. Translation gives CASSGPGTYEQYF.

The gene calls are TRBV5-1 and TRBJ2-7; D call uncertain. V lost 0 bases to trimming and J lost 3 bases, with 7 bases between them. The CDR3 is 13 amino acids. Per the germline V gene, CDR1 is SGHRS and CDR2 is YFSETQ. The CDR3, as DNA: TGCGCCAGCAGCTTGGCAGTCGGCTACGAGCAGTACTTC. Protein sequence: CASSLAVGYEQYF.

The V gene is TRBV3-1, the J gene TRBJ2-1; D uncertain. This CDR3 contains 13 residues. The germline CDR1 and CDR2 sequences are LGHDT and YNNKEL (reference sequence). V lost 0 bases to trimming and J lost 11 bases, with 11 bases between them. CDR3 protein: CASSQDRGSKQFF. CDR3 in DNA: TGTGCCAGCAGCCAAGATCGTGGGTCCAAGCAGTTCTTC.